This T cell receptor beta chain was recovered during a study of CD8 T cells in ankylosing spondylitis. Study findings and constraints: In peripheral blood, disease-linked CD8+ clones occurred at relatively low frequencies.

The CDR3 contains 8 residues. Germline-derived CDR1 and CDR2 are KGHDR and SFDVKD. Construction of TCR beta libraries was performed using quantitative 5'-RACE with molecular barcodes. Via MiXCR, TCRdb re-called the 5' RACE reads, giving one row per CDR3 protein. The sample lists 300,000 to 350,000 distinct CDR3 sequences; 20% to 25% were seen once. As for this clonotype: What it binds is unknown. The junction departs from germline at one end; a sequencing error may be responsible.

Sequencing used blood, either unsorted or a sorted T cell fraction (not recorded which). This TCR came from a female donor with ankylosing spondylitis or in good health (not recorded which). The chain is built from TRBV24-1 and TRBJ1-1, with D unclear. The CDR3 spells CATLWALF. The CDR3 DNA sequence: TGTGCCACCCTTTGGGCTCTCTTT.